The text below deals with one T cell receptor (beta chain). Its target is unknown. The same CDR3 is also encoded by other DNA sequences in this sample. V was pared by 5 bases and J by 3 bases, with 14 bases between. CDR1 LNHDA and CDR2 SQIVND come from the germline V gene (reference sequence). The CDR3 loop spans 14 amino acids. These data originate in a study of T cell responses to AZD1222 COVID-19 vaccine. Across the study: The study pooled second doses at about 4 or about 12 weeks.

Libraries were prepared by immunoSEQ multiplex PCR; TCRdb keeps only in-frame clonotypes and omits some of them. The sample has about 120,000 clones, more than 85% seen once. Regarding the study as a whole: Donor demographics were predominantly white British with a female majority; clonal diversity may be underestimated. Targets within unmutated variant regions were reportedly found for nearly half of spike-specific TCRs.

The chain joins TRBV19 to TRBJ2-7, with D tentatively TRBD1 or TRBD2 (5 bases each). The receptor comes from an adult in good health. The specimen comprised peripheral blood, sampled on day 0 of AZD1222 vaccination. The CDR3 sequence: CASSSRDGGYEQYF. DNA for the CDR3: TGTGCCAGTAGTTCCAGGGACGGAGGCTACGAGCAGTACTTC.